The clone carrying this TCR beta chain has a single count. Antigen: not known. Per germline, CDR1 DFQATT and CDR2 SNEGSKA (reference sequence). CDR3 length: 15 amino acids. Trimming took 4 bases from V and 4 from J, leaving 20 bases between them. The library was made from cDNA and included unique molecular identifiers. From about 0.98 to 11 million T cells, roughly 540,000 cDNA molecules were obtained. TCRdb re-derived calls from the PCR reads in MiXCR, one entry per CDR3 protein. The sample yields about 820,000 distinct CDR3 sequences, under 70% seen once. This entry is derived from a study of post-analysis software for immune sequencing data. Study-wide results and caveats: With F measure, samples from one preparation batch clustered together strongly. Four or five TRBV segments were more frequent in patients than controls; TRBV5-6, TRBV5-1 and TRBV20-1 belonged to this group.

The sample taken for sequencing was blood. This chain links TRBV20-1 with TRBJ2-7; D gene uncertain. This clonotype was obtained from a girl aged 5 to 17 with multiple sclerosis. Written as DNA, the CDR3 is TGCAGTGCTATCCCCCCAGGCGGCATCCGTTACGAGCAGTACTTC. This gives the protein CSAIPPGGIRYEQYF.